This T cell receptor (beta chain) was observed in a study of shared clonotypes between healthy human individuals. For the study at large: For every donor, three CD4 naive, three CD4 memory, two CD8 naive and one CD8 memory plates were used.

CD45RO-negative cells were positively selected for CCR7, leaving out terminally differentiated effector memory CD45RA+ cells. Germline CDR1 SQVTM, CDR2 ANQGSEA. This CDR3 contains 12 residues. The V end lost 7 bases, the J end lost 0 bases, and 10 bases lay between the germline ends. Sequencing was performed with immunoSEQ multiplex PCR; in TCRdb, only in-frame clones are kept and a portion is missing. The table lists about 1,800,000 clones, about 95% of them singletons. The clonotype was recovered from a man younger than 35 in good health. This chain connects TRBV29-1 to TRBJ2-7; D is perhaps TRBD1 (6 bases). Sequencing was done on a sample of naive CD8+ T cells sorted from blood. DNA of the CDR3: TGCAGCGGCCGGGACAACTCCTACGAGCAGTACTTC. It specifies CSGRDNSYEQYF.